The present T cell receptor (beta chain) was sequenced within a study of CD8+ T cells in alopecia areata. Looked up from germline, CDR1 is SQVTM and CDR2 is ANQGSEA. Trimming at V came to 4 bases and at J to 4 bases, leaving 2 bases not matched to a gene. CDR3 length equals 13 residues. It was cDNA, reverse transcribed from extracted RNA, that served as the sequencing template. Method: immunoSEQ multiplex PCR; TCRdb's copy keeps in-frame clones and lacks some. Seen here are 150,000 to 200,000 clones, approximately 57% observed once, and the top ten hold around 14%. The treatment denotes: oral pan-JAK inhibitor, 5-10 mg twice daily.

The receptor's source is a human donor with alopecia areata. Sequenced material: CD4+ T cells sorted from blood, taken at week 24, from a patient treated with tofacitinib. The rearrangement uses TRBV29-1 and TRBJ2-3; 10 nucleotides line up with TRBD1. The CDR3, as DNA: TGCAGCGTTGCGACAGGGGGCCCAGATACGCAGTATTTT. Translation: CSVATGGPDTQYF.